This TCR beta chain was recorded in a study of cytomegalovirus exposure and HLA in healthy donors. Among the donors, all were healthy bone marrow donors. Primers for the PCR totalled 60 Vbeta and 13 Jbeta. Repertoires were generated with immunoSEQ multiplex PCR, while TCRdb's copy carries only in-frame clones and drops some. The sample includes approximately 180,000 clones, 84% of them seen just once. This clone appeared once. Sequenced sample: PBMCs. The receptor was isolated from a man between 18 and 29 years old in good health and CMV-seronegative.

The CDR3 nucleotides read TGTGCCAGCAGCCCAGTAAGGGGATGGGGGCTAGAACGGGAAGAGACCCAGTACTTC. Amino acids: CASSPVRGWGLEREETQYF. V gene TRBV7-2 combines with J gene TRBJ2-5, with D possibly TRBD1 on 6 matching bases. CDR3 length equals 19 residues. Germline-derived CDR1 and CDR2 are SGHTA and FQGNSA. Trimming removed 5 bases at V and 3 bases at J, with 28 bases between. The full variable domain, rest sourced from reference TRBV7-2 and TRBJ2-5, is GAGVSQSPSNKVTEKGKDVELRCDPISGHTALYWYRQSLGQGLEFLIYFQGNSAPDKSGLPSDRFSAERTGGSVSTLTIQRTQQEDSAVYLCASSPVRGWGLEREETQYFGPGTRLLVL.